Below, 23 T cell receptor beta chains from the same sample are listed, as sequenced in a study of identical twins. In TCRdb, the 5' RACE reads were re-called with MiXCR into one record per CDR3 protein. This sample carries hundreds of thousands of distinct CDR3 sequences, approximately 6% of them seen once, and the ten largest clones take around 1.7%. Sequenced input: naive T cells sorted from blood. All receptors derive from a man between 18 and 29 years old in good health.

This clonotype was counted ten times or more. CDR3 loop: CSATDSSSYNEQFF. The CDR3 DNA reads TGCAGTGCTACGGACTCCAGCTCCTACAATGAGCAGTTCTTC. This chain links TRBV20-1 with TRBJ2-1; D is perhaps TRBD2 (5 bases). The CDR3 is 14 residues long. Trimming took 4 bases from V and 0 from J, leaving 10 bases between them. CDR1 and CDR2 (germline): DFQATT, SNEGSKA (reference sequence).

Notes on this clonotype: Possible read error: a much larger clone is one base away. V usage is TRBV20-1 and J usage is TRBJ1-5, with 7 bases aligning to TRBD1. CDR3 length: 14 residues. CDR1 and CDR2 from the germline V gene are DFQATT and SNEGSKA (reference sequence). CDR3 sequence (DNA): TGCAATGCTAGTCCCCCTGACAGGGCTCAGCCCCAGCATTTT. Protein: CNASPPDRAQPQHF.

This clonotype has at least ten counts. The chain links TRBV27 to TRBJ2-2; D is unclear. CDR3 size: 15 residues. Trimming pared 3 bases from V and 5 bases from J, leaving 13 bases between. Germline CDR1 MNHEY, CDR2 SMNVEV (reference sequence). The CDR3 DNA sequence: TGTGCCAGCAGTTTTACCCCTCGTAGGACCGGGGAGCTGTTTTTT. Protein product: CASSFTPRRTGELFF.

The sample holds many counts of this clonotype. V and J are TRBV20-1 and TRBJ1-3, with a tentative D call TRBD1 (5 bases). Germline assignment: CDR1 DFQATT and CDR2 SNEGSKA (reference sequence). The CDR3 covers 16 residues. V lost 3 bases, J lost 0 bases, and 15 bases lay in between. CDR3 protein: CSASSAGPPSGNTIYF. The CDR3 region has the DNA TGCAGTGCTAGTAGTGCGGGGCCTCCCTCTGGAAACACCATATATTTT.

This clonotype was seen only a few times. The V and J genes are TRBV20-1 and TRBJ1-6; D possibly corresponds to TRBD1 (5 bases). CDR3 length: 17 amino acids. Between the trimmed V and J ends, which lost 2 bases and 3 bases, there was a span of 17 bases. Per germline, CDR1 DFQATT and CDR2 SNEGSKA (reference sequence). CDR3 DNA sequence: TGCAGTGCTAGACCCCGGGACCGGGGCGGCTATAATTCACCCCTCCACTTT. As protein: CSARPRDRGGYNSPLHF.

In its sample, this clonotype was seen many times. J is TRBJ2-1 and V is TRBV12-3 or TRBV12-4; perhaps D is TRBD1 or TRBD2 (5 bases each). Deletions cut 5 bases from V and 5 bases from J, with 22 bases between. CDR3 length: 17 amino acids. This CDR3 is CASSHSWGTGAHNEQFF. The CDR3 DNA sequence: TGTGCCAGCAGTCATTCTTGGGGTACCGGGGCGCACAATGAGCAGTTCTTC.

The sample holds a few counts of this clonotype. The chain carries TRBV4-3 and TRBJ2-3; 7 bases are shared with TRBD2. Germline V gives CDR1 LGHNA, CDR2 YSLEER. This CDR3 is built from 19 residues. The ends lost 2 bases at V and 2 bases at J; junction bases unmatched: 16. The CDR3 loop is CASSQWSAGPREITDTQYF. The CDR3 region has the DNA TGCGCCAGCAGCCAATGGTCAGCGGGACCCCGTGAAATCACAGATACGCAGTATTTT.

This clonotype was seen repeatedly, ten times or more. This rearrangement joins TRBV20-1 to TRBJ2-5, with a possible D match to TRBD2 (6 bases). Trimming left V 3 bases short and J 2 bases short, with 19 bases between. Germline V lookup: CDR1 DFQATT, CDR2 SNEGSKA (reference sequence). This CDR3 is 16 amino acids long. The chain's CDR3 is CSASGMEGHFQETQYF. The CDR3 region has the DNA TGCAGTGCTAGTGGAATGGAGGGCCATTTTCAAGAGACCCAGTACTTC.

This clonotype has ten or more counts. The chain is built from TRBV5-1 and TRBJ1-1; TRBD1 is a possible D gene (5 bases). The V end lost 5 bases, the J end lost 7 bases, and 12 bases lay between the germline ends. This CDR3 contains 12 residues. CDR1 SGHRS and CDR2 YFSETQ come from the germline V gene. This CDR3 reads CASRDSEFEAFF. The DNA of the CDR3 is TGCGCCAGCAGAGACAGTGAGTTTGAAGCTTTCTTT.

The chain combines TRBV5-1 with TRBJ2-7; D is possibly TRBD2 (6 bases). V lost 4 bases to trimming and J lost 3 bases, with 17 bases between them. The CDR3 sequence is 15 residues long. CDR1 is SGHRS and CDR2 is YFSETQ in the germline V gene. The CDR3 DNA reads as TGCGCCAGCAGCCTAGCTCCGGGAGCTCTCTACGAGCAGTACGTC. Encoded protein: CASSLAPGALYEQYV.

This clonotype came up many times. The V and J genes are TRBV7-2 and TRBJ1-1, with a tentative D call TRBD1 (5 bases). Deletions cut 0 bases from V and 5 bases from J, with 13 bases between. Germline V lookup: CDR1 SGHTA, CDR2 FQGNSA. The CDR3 extends over 15 amino acids. The CDR3 sequence: CASSLALGGRTEAFF. CDR3 nucleotide sequence: TGTGCCAGCAGCTTAGCCCTCGGGGGGAGAACTGAAGCTTTCTTT.

This clonotype was seen more than once but under ten times. This chain joins TRBV12-3 or TRBV12-4 and TRBJ1-1, with D uncertain. This CDR3 has 14 amino acids. Trimming left V 6 bases short and J 5 bases short, with 16 bases between. DNA for the CDR3: TGTGCCAGCAGCCCCTCACCGGGAGGGACTGAAGCTTTCTTT. As protein: CASSPSPGGTEAFF.

This clonotype was counted many times. The chain carries TRBV29-1 and TRBJ2-5, with 8 bases fitting TRBD2. In germline, CDR1 is SQVTM, CDR2 ANQGSEA. V gave up 6 bases and J gave up 1 base; unmatched junction bases: 7. The CDR3 contains 14 residues. The CDR3 coding sequence is TGCAGCGTGGTTGGACTAGCCAGCCAAGAGACCCAGTACTTC. Its protein is CSVVGLASQETQYF.

This clonotype was counted only a few times. The chain joins TRBV20-1 to TRBJ2-4, with a tentative D call TRBD1 (5 bases). This CDR3 is built from 15 residues. V was trimmed by 0 bases and J by 1 base, leaving 10 bases between them. Per germline, CDR1 DFQATT and CDR2 SNEGSKA (reference sequence). The CDR3 loop reads CSARETDLAKNIQYF. CDR3 nucleotide sequence: TGCAGTGCTAGAGAGACAGACCTGGCCAAAAACATTCAGTACTTC.

V is TRBV20-1 and J is TRBJ2-2; 9 bases are shared with TRBD2. Germline V gives CDR1 DFQATT, CDR2 SNEGSKA (reference sequence). The length of the CDR3 is 15 residues. V shed 6 bases and J 7 bases; nucleotides not matched to a gene: 12. CDR3 in amino acids: CSARRLAGAVGELFF. The CDR3 DNA sequence: TGCAGTGCCCGGCGCTTAGCGGGAGCGGTCGGGGAGCTGTTTTTT.

This clonotype was counted at least ten times. The chain joins TRBV7-9 to TRBJ2-1; the match to TRBD2 covers 10 bases. The CDR3 extends over 15 amino acids. CDR1 and CDR2 (germline): SEHNR, FQNEAQ (reference sequence). The ends lost 1 base at V and 8 bases at J; junction bases unmatched: 5. Written as DNA, the CDR3 is TGTGCCAGCAGCTTAGTGGTAGCGGGGGGTGATGAGCAGTTCTTC. Translating it yields CASSLVVAGGDEQFF.

This clonotype has at least ten counts. The chain links TRBV6-1 to TRBJ1-2; D unclear. V was clipped by 2 bases and J by 7 bases, with 11 bases between them. This CDR3 has 13 amino acids. Germline V gene sequence: CDR1 MNHNS, CDR2 SASEGT. CDR3 residues: CASSETYGVGYTF. For the CDR3, the DNA is TGTGCCAGCAGTGAAACATACGGAGTTGGCTACACCTTC.

This clonotype was picked up many times. The V gene is TRBV20-1, the J gene TRBJ2-1; 7 bases match TRBD1. Germline assignment: CDR1 DFQATT and CDR2 SNEGSKA (reference sequence). The CDR3 loop spans 14 amino acids. V lost 3 bases, J lost 3 bases, and 5 bases stayed unmatched. The CDR3 nucleotides are TGCAGTGCTAGTTCGAGACAGGGCTACAATGAGCAGTTCTTC. This sequence encodes CSASSRQGYNEQFF.

This clonotype was seen ten or more times. The J gene is TRBJ1-3, the V gene TRBV29-1; no clear D. The CDR3 is 15 amino acids. The V gene's germline CDR1 is SQVTM and CDR2 ANQGSEA. Trimming stripped 7 bases from V and 0 bases from J, with 16 bases between. This chain's CDR3 is CSAFSPRSSGNTIYF. As DNA, the CDR3 is TGCAGCGCTTTCTCCCCCAGGAGCTCTGGAAACACCATATATTTT.

This chain uses TRBV7-8 with TRBJ2-2; 7 bases are a match to TRBD1. This CDR3 has 15 residues. The junction had 2 bases not matched to a gene; V was cut back by 1 base and J by 3 bases. CDR1 and CDR2 (germline): SGHVS, FQNEAQ. CDR3 bases: TGTGCCAGCAGCTTAGATAGGGGGCACACCGGGGAGCTGTTTTTT. Translated, it gives CASSLDRGHTGELFF. The full variable domain, with the rest looked up from reference TRBV7-8 and TRBJ2-2, is GAGVSQSPRYKVAKRGQDVALRCDPISGHVSLFWYQQALGQGPEFLTYFQNEAQLDKSGLPSDRFFAERPEGSVSTLKIQRTQQEDSAVYLCASSLDRGHTGELFFGEGSRLTVL.

There are many counts of this clonotype. The CDR3, as DNA: TGCAGCGTCACCGACAGGGACGATACGCAGTATTTT. As protein: CSVTDRDDTQYF. The V and J genes are TRBV29-1 and TRBJ2-3, with 7 bases matching TRBD1. Germline V gene data show CDR1 as SQVTM and CDR2 as ANQGSEA. The V gene end was trimmed by 6 bases and the J gene end by 6 bases; junction bases not matched to a gene: 6. The CDR3 totals 12 residues.

This clonotype was seen many times. The chain couples TRBV6-2 or TRBV6-3 to TRBJ1-1; no clear D. The CDR3 has 14 residues. The V and J ends lost 7 bases and 7 bases respectively, with 19 bases between them. Germline V gives CDR1 MNHEY, CDR2 SVGEGT. CDR3 DNA: TGTGCCAGCATGCATTCAGGTAGCGTTTTTGAAGCTTTCTTT. This translates into CASMHSGSVFEAFF.

This clonotype was observed many times. The rearrangement links TRBV20-1 to TRBJ1-4; D remains unclear. The CDR3 loop spans 12 amino acids. The V gene's germline CDR1 is DFQATT and CDR2 SNEGSKA (reference sequence). V lost 0 bases and J lost 6, with 5 bases in between. The CDR3 DNA reads as TGCAGTGCTAGAGATGACTATGAAAAACTGTTTTTT. It translates to CSARDDYEKLFF.